The T cell receptor (beta chain) under discussion was sequenced for a study of response to subunit inactivated influenza vaccine. Whole-study results and caveats: Each seasonal flu vaccination may recruit only limited new T cells, authors suggested.

Germline values: CDR1 GTSNPN, CDR2 SVGIG (reference sequence). Between the trimmed V and J ends, which lost 2 bases and 6 bases, there was a span of 14 bases. The length of the CDR3 is 13 residues. Each CDR3 protein gets one entry after TCRdb re-called the RT-PCR reads with MiXCR. The table lists hundreds of thousands of distinct CDR3 sequences, 12% of them singletons, with 10% in the top ten. This clonotype showed up just a few times. Antigen: not known. This chain connects TRBV30 to TRBJ2-7; tentative D call: TRBD1 (6 bases). The TCR sequence derives from a man aged 50 to 60 who received an inactivated influenza vaccine. Specimen: PBMCs from blood, collected on the day of vaccination. The CDR3 loop is CAWSRTQGSEQYF. The CDR3 DNA reads TGTGCCTGGAGTCGAACACAGGGTAGCGAGCAGTACTTC.